This TCR beta chain was found in a study of T-cell memory formation after mild COVID-19. Turning to the study itself: Largely donor-specific sequence clusters came from a couple of donors.

There are a few counts of this clonotype. Its target is unknown. TCRdb used MiXCR to reprocess the 5' RACE reads, holding one entry per CDR3 protein. The sample has 400,000 or so distinct CDR3 sequences, around 18% seen once. Study findings and constraints: Day 37-peaking second-wave clones had unconfirmed SARS-CoV-2 specificity. Clones that shrank (day 15 to 85) were balanced CD4/CD8, whereas later expanders leaned CD4+. Cross-reactive memory appears to have joined, as suggested by some responding clones showing up in pre-infection memory.

The sequence was obtained from an adult woman who had mild COVID-19 (a few samples of this study predate the infection). Cell type and time point are not known. Sequenced input: PBMCs or a T cell subset sorted from them (not recorded which).

CDR3 in amino acids: CSVWALTGTGYTF. CDR3 nucleotide sequence: TGCAGCGTGTGGGCGCTGACAGGGACCGGCTACACCTTC. V and J are TRBV29-1 and TRBJ1-2, with 7 bases that match TRBD1. CDR1 is SQVTM and CDR2 is ANQGSEA in the germline V gene. The CDR3 has 13 amino acids. Losses at the gene ends were 6 bases for V and 8 bases for J; bases not matched to a gene: 12.